This T cell receptor (beta chain) was profiled in a study of blood T cell repertoires in COVID-19. V lost 4 bases to trimming and J lost 4 bases; unmatched junction nucleotides: 6. The germline V gene has CDR1 SGHKS and CDR2 YYEKEE (reference sequence). This CDR3 region has 14 residues. Method: immunoSEQ multiplex PCR; TCRdb's copy keeps in-frame clones and lacks some. The top ten clones hold about 22% of a sample with about 200,000 clones, roughly 87% of them seen once. The clonotype originates from a man between 60 and 75 years old with active or convalescent COVID-19. The sample consisted of peripheral blood. The chain couples TRBV5-5 to TRBJ1-1; 8 positions match TRBD1. CDR3 DNA: TGTGCCAGCAGCACCGACAGGGGCGGCACTGAAGCTTTCTTT. This gives the protein CASSTDRGGTEAFF.